The 25 T cell receptor beta chains given below trace back to one sample, sequenced in a study of shared clonotypes between healthy human individuals. The method was immunoSEQ multiplex PCR; TCRdb's version includes in-frame clones alone and lacks a portion of them. The profile shows 600,000 to 700,000 clones, around 73% of them singletons. The sequenced sample was memory CD4+ T cells sorted from blood. The subset was: CD45RA-negative fraction. These receptors were taken from a woman aged 25-40 years in good health.

The gene calls are TRBV7-8 and TRBJ1-5; D not certain. Trimming took 4 bases from V and 7 from J, leaving 11 bases between them. The CDR3 is made up of 13 amino acids. Germline V gene data show CDR1 as SGHVS and CDR2 as FQNEAQ. Here the CDR3 reads CASSYGVAQPQHF. The DNA for the CDR3 is TGTGCCAGCAGCTATGGGGTTGCCCAGCCCCAGCATTTT.

The chain couples TRBV28 to TRBJ2-7; 7 bases agree with TRBD1. With 8 bases clipped from V and 5 bases from J, the junction kept 6 bases outside the gene matches. The CDR3 covers 12 residues. Germline V gene sequence: CDR1 MDHEN, CDR2 SYDVKM. CDR3 bases: TGTGCCAGCCGGGACAGTGCCGACGAGCAGTACTTC. It specifies CASRDSADEQYF.

The chain couples TRBV2 to TRBJ1-5; D gene unclear. V lost 4 bases, J lost 0 bases, and 13 bases lay in between. CDR3 size: 16 residues. Germline CDR1 and CDR2: SNHLY and FYNNEI. The CDR3 reads CASSAFSRSSNQPQHF. The CDR3 coding sequence is TGTGCCAGCAGTGCCTTTTCACGGAGTAGCAATCAGCCCCAGCATTTT.

The gene calls are TRBV19 and TRBJ2-7, with 10 nucleotides matching TRBD1. This CDR3 is 13 amino acids long. In germline, CDR1 is LNHDA, CDR2 SQIVND (reference sequence). With V trimmed by 4 bases and J by 5 bases, 2 bases remained unmatched. The CDR3: CASSRQGADEQYF. DNA of the CDR3: TGTGCCAGTAGTAGACAGGGGGCCGACGAGCAGTACTTC.

The chain couples TRBV25-1 to TRBJ1-1; TRBD1 is a possible D gene (5 bases). Germline assignment: CDR1 MGHDK and CDR2 SYGVNS. This CDR3 has 13 amino acids. V lost 8 bases and J lost 5, with 15 bases in between. In nucleotides, the CDR3 is TGTGCCAGCGGAGGGAGGGGTGGGACTGAAGCTTTCTTT. Amino acids: CASGGRGGTEAFF.

CDR3: CASSPPGVTEQFF. As DNA, the CDR3 is TGTGCCAGCTCACCACCGGGAGTTACTGAGCAGTTCTTC. This chain uses TRBV18 with TRBJ2-1; tentative D call: TRBD2 (5 bases). V dropped 0 bases and J dropped 9 bases, with 9 bases sitting between them. The CDR3 length is 13 residues. CDR1 is KGHSH and CDR2 is LQKENI in the germline V gene.

Details on this clone: Other DNA sequences within the sample encode an identical CDR3. The chain is built from TRBV30 and TRBJ1-6; 9 positions agree with TRBD1. The CDR3 length is 14 residues. Looked up from germline, CDR1 is GTSNPN and CDR2 is SVGIG (reference sequence). V gave up 3 bases and J gave up 7 bases; unmatched junction bases: 4. The CDR3 DNA sequence: TGTGCCTGGAGCGAGGGGACAGGGAATTCACCCCTCCACTTT. This encodes CAWSEGTGNSPLHF.

This chain connects TRBV19 to TRBJ2-1; 7 positions agree with TRBD1. Germline trimming cut 6 bases from V and 10 bases from J; bases unmatched to any gene: 6. Germline CDR1 reads LNHDA; CDR2 reads SQIVND (reference sequence). CDR3 size: 12 residues. The CDR3 coding sequence is TGTGCCAGTAGGCGACAGGGCGGCGAGCAGTTCTTC. Translating it yields CASRRQGGEQFF.

V gene TRBV28 combines with J gene TRBJ2-7; 8 bases align to TRBD1. Germline lookup yields CDR1 MDHEN and CDR2 SYDVKM. J was trimmed by 10 bases and V by 1 base; bases with no gene match: 12. The CDR3 runs 15 residues. The CDR3 loop reads CASSLSQWTGKPQYF. The CDR3 DNA sequence: TGTGCCAGCAGTTTATCCCAATGGACAGGGAAGCCCCAGTACTTC.

The chain has TRBV7-3 and TRBJ1-1; tentative D call: TRBD1 (6 bases). V was shortened by 5 bases and J by 6 bases, with 16 bases between the two germline ends. CDR1 and CDR2 from the germline V gene are SGHTA and FQGTGA. The CDR3 extends over 14 amino acids. Here the CDR3 reads CASSPTAGAAEAFF. CDR3 nucleotide sequence: TGTGCCAGCAGCCCCACTGCAGGGGCCGCTGAAGCTTTCTTT.

This clone showed up just a few times. The sample contains more than one DNA sequence encoding this CDR3. The rearrangement links TRBV18 to TRBJ2-1, with 11 bases that match TRBD2. CDR1 is KGHSH and CDR2 is LQKENI in the germline V gene. The CDR3 extends over 17 amino acids. J lost 4 bases, V lost 2 bases, and 7 bases had no gene match. The CDR3: CASSPILLAGGYNEQFF. The CDR3, as DNA: TGTGCCAGCTCACCAATTTTGCTAGCGGGAGGATACAATGAGCAGTTCTTC.

The chain combines TRBV5-1 with TRBJ1-5; D remains unclear. The germline CDR1 and CDR2 sequences are SGHRS and YFSETQ. The CDR3 extends over 14 amino acids. Trimming removed 0 bases at V and 11 bases at J, with 15 bases between. The CDR3 sequence is CASSLGAESSAQHF. CDR3 bases: TGCGCCAGCAGCTTGGGGGCAGAATCATCAGCCCAGCATTTT.

This clone has only a few counts. The chain uses TRBV6-1 and TRBJ1-5, with TRBD1 as a possible D gene (6 bases). Germline V gene lookup returns CDR1 MNHNS and CDR2 SASEGT. The CDR3 totals 14 residues. V lost 2 bases to trimming and J lost 7 bases, with 12 bases between them. In DNA, the CDR3 is TGTGCCAGCAGTGAAATCAGGGGTCGGCAGCCCCAGCATTTT. Encoded protein: CASSEIRGRQPQHF.

Of note for this clone: A read error may be the cause here, since a much bigger clone is one base away. The CDR3 coding sequence is TGTGCCACCGGGGGGAACACTGAAGCTTTCTTT. It translates to CATGGNTEAFF. The chain joins TRBV28 to TRBJ1-1, with D possibly TRBD1 on 5 matching bases. The germline gives CDR1 MDHEN, CDR2 SYDVKM. The CDR3 is made up of 11 amino acids. V lost 10 bases and J 1 base, leaving 7 bases between the germline ends. Full variable domain (outside the CDR3, taken from reference TRBV28 and TRBJ1-1): DVKVTQSSRYLVKRTGEKVFLECVQDMDHENMFWYRQDPGLGLRLIYFSYDVKMKEKGDIPEGYSVSREKKERFSLILESASTNQTSMYLCATGGNTEAFFGQGTRLTVV.

The V gene is TRBV7-9, the J gene TRBJ2-3; D is possibly TRBD2 (5 bases). Germline lookup yields CDR1 SEHNR and CDR2 FQNEAQ (reference sequence). V was cut by 6 bases and J by 5 bases, with 18 bases left in between. The length of the CDR3 is 15 residues. CDR3 in DNA: TGTGCCAGCAGAACTAAGGACGGAGGCGGAGATACGCAGTATTTT. Translated, it gives CASRTKDGGGDTQYF.

The rearrangement joins TRBV5-1 to TRBJ2-2; 7 positions match TRBD1. The CDR3 is made up of 16 amino acids. The ends lost 0 bases at V and 7 bases at J; junction bases unmatched: 9. Germline V gene sequence: CDR1 SGHRS, CDR2 YFSETQ. The CDR3 here is CASSLAWTGLGGELFF. The CDR3 DNA sequence: TGCGCCAGCAGCTTGGCCTGGACAGGTCTTGGCGGGGAGCTGTTTTTT.

This clone was picked up a small number of times. The chain uses TRBV7-3 and TRBJ2-2; possible D gene TRBD1, 6 bases. V was shortened by 5 bases and J by 3 bases, with 13 bases between the two germline ends. CDR1 and CDR2 (germline): SGHTA, FQGTGA. The CDR3 is made up of 15 amino acids. The CDR3 sequence is CASSPQGFHTGELFF. CDR3 DNA: TGTGCCAGCAGCCCCCAGGGGTTTCACACCGGGGAGCTGTTTTTT. Full variable domain (remainder filled in from reference TRBV7-3 and TRBJ2-2): GAGVSQTPSNKVTEKGKYVELRCDPISGHTALYWYRQSLGQGPEFLIYFQGTGAADDSGLPNDRFFAVRPEGSVSTLKIQRTERGDSAVYLCASSPQGFHTGELFFGEGSRLTVL.

The chain joins TRBV6-6 to TRBJ1-4; weak D call: TRBD1 (5 bases). The CDR3 sequence is 14 residues long. Germline lookup yields CDR1 MNHNY and CDR2 SVGAGI (reference sequence). Trimming stripped 6 bases from V and 6 bases from J, with 14 bases between. CDR3 amino acids: CASRSEGMDEKLFF. In DNA form, the CDR3 reads TGTGCCAGCAGGTCGGAGGGGATGGATGAAAAACTGTTTTTT.

The V gene is TRBV18, the J gene TRBJ1-1, with D perhaps matching TRBD1 (6 bases). There are 13 residues in the CDR3. Germline V gene data show CDR1 as KGHSH and CDR2 as LQKENI. V gave up 2 bases and J gave up 9 bases, with 13 bases separating them. This chain's CDR3 is CASSPGQDSKAFF. CDR3 bases: TGTGCCAGCTCACCAGGTCAGGACAGCAAAGCTTTCTTT.

The V and J genes are TRBV5-1 and TRBJ2-7; 7 nucleotides match TRBD2. The CDR3 totals 17 residues. In germline, CDR1 is SGHRS, CDR2 YFSETQ. The junction had 11 bases not matched to a gene; V was cut back by 2 bases and J by 0 bases. The CDR3 sequence is CASSFASGDPSSYEQYF. The CDR3 DNA sequence: TGCGCCAGCAGCTTCGCGAGCGGGGACCCCAGCTCCTACGAGCAGTACTTC.

This clone was found a few times. The chain has TRBV19 and TRBJ2-7; 12 bases fit TRBD2. Looked up from germline, CDR1 is LNHDA and CDR2 is SQIVND (reference sequence). Trimming at V came to 4 bases and at J to 4 bases, leaving 2 bases not matched to a gene. The CDR3 sequence is 14 residues long. CDR3: CASSKGLAGYEQYF. In nucleotides, the CDR3 is TGTGCCAGTAGTAAGGGACTAGCGGGTTACGAGCAGTACTTC.

The rearrangement uses TRBV5-1 and TRBJ2-7; possible D gene TRBD2, 6 bases. Germline loops: CDR1 SGHRS, CDR2 YFSETQ. The CDR3 totals 15 residues. V was cut by 1 base and J by 2 bases, with 13 bases left in between. The CDR3 DNA follows: TGCGCCAGCAGCTTGTACCCGGGAGCCACCTACGAGCAGTACTTC. This codes for CASSLYPGATYEQYF. The complete variable domain, with remaining parts taken from reference TRBV5-1 and TRBJ2-7, reads KAGVTQTPRYLIKTRGQQVTLSCSPISGHRSVSWYQQTPGQGLQFLFEYFSETQRNKGNFPGRFSGRQFSNSRSEMNVSTLELGDSALYLCASSLYPGATYEQYFGPGTRLTVT.

The chain couples TRBV28 to TRBJ2-7; TRBD2 might be the D (5 bases). V dropped 3 bases and J dropped 1 base, with 13 bases sitting between them. In germline, CDR1 is MDHEN, CDR2 SYDVKM. CDR3 length equals 15 residues. The CDR3 loop is CASSFQVGESYEQYF. CDR3 coding DNA: TGTGCCAGCAGTTTTCAAGTCGGGGAATCCTACGAGCAGTACTTC.

This clone appeared a few times. This specimen includes other DNA sequences encoding the same CDR3. The chain combines TRBV5-4 with TRBJ2-3, with 7 bases fitting TRBD1. The CDR3 is 15 residues long. Germline values: CDR1 SGHNT, CDR2 YYREEE (reference sequence). V lost 0 bases, J lost 1 base, and 2 bases stayed unmatched. CDR3 nucleotides: TGTGCCAGCAGCTTGGCAGGACAGGGCACAGATACGCAGTATTTT. As protein: CASSLAGQGTDTQYF.

The chain carries TRBV7-8 and TRBJ1-5; D is perhaps TRBD1 (6 bases). This CDR3 contains 16 residues. In germline, CDR1 is SGHVS, CDR2 FQNEAQ. V lost 5 bases, J lost 4 bases, and 18 bases lay in between. CDR3: CASSPLTGKLNQPQHF. For the CDR3, the DNA is TGTGCCAGCAGCCCTCTCACAGGGAAACTGAATCAGCCCCAGCATTTT.